The rows below give T cell receptor beta chains drawn from one sample of a study of beta chain features in type 1 diabetes. The method was immunoSEQ multiplex PCR; TCRdb's version includes in-frame clones alone and lacks a portion of them. Of 450,000 to 600,000 clones listed, about 30% are singletons. The sequenced sample consisted of naive CD4+ T cells from blood. The receptor set was obtained from a man aged 18 to 29 in good health. Each CDR3 is given with its conserved first and last residue. Fields, in order: V gene, D gene, J gene, clone size, CDR3 protein, CDR3 DNA. A D gene is named only where the DNA matches it firmly. The size entry is marked missing in some rows and otherwise reads once, few, many or a size class.

TRBV2	TRBD1	TRBJ1-2	NA	CASSDRAQGDGYTF	TGTGCCAGCAGCGATAGGGCACAGGGGGATGGCTACACCTTC
TRBV4-3	NA	TRBJ2-1	NA	CASSQEYSSYNEQFF	TGCGCCAGCAGCCAAGAATACAGCTCCTACAATGAGCAGTTCTTC
TRBV30	NA	TRBJ1-2	NA	CAWSRRVNYGYTF	TGTGCCTGGAGCCGCAGGGTGAACTATGGCTACACCTTC
TRBV18	NA	TRBJ2-7	NA	CASKPGRVGEQYF	TGTGCCAGCAAGCCTGGCAGGGTAGGCGAGCAGTACTTC
TRBV27	NA	TRBJ1-1	NA	CASRGLGGYTEAFF	TGTGCCAGCAGGGGGCTGGGGGGCTACACTGAAGCTTTCTTT
TRBV6-4	NA	TRBJ2-1	NA	CASSDFPSAQQFF	TGTGCCAGCAGTGACTTTCCCAGCGCCCAGCAGTTCTTC
TRBV5-4	TRBD2	TRBJ2-1	NA	CASSLLTSAHNEQFF	TGTGCCAGCAGCTTGCTGACTAGCGCTCACAATGAGCAGTTCTTC
TRBV29-1	TRBD2	TRBJ2-5	few	CSVEARSGGETQYF	TGCAGCGTTGAAGCTCGGAGCGGGGGGGAGACCCAGTACTTC
TRBV5-1	NA	TRBJ2-3	NA	CASSLVGDDTQYF	TGCGCCAGCAGCTTGGTTGGGGACGATACGCAGTATTTT
TRBV7-9	NA	TRBJ2-4	NA	CASSLTGGLAKNIQYF	TGTGCCAGCAGCTTAACCGGAGGCCTAGCCAAAAACATTCAGTACTTC
TRBV29-1	NA	TRBJ2-1	few	CSVEVSSIIYNEQFF	TGCAGCGTTGAGGTCTCTAGCATCATTTACAATGAGCAGTTCTTC
TRBV29-1	TRBD1	TRBJ1-4	NA	CSVEDGTGLKLFF	TGCAGCGTTGAAGACGGGACAGGGTTGAAACTGTTTTTT
TRBV7-9	NA	TRBJ2-1	few	CASSLTGYGHEQFF	TGTGCCAGCAGCTTAACGGGTTACGGGCATGAGCAGTTCTTC
TRBV29-1	NA	TRBJ1-3	NA	CSVLDGNTIYF	TGCAGCGTTTTAGATGGAAACACCATATATTTT
TRBV30	NA	TRBJ2-7	NA	CAWSVELISYEQYF	TGTGCCTGGAGTGTCGAGCTTATCTCCTACGAGCAGTACTTC
TRBV7-9	NA	TRBJ1-4	NA	CASTPGTTNEKLFF	TGTGCCAGCACCCCAGGGACAACTAATGAAAAACTGTTTTTT
TRBV29-1	TRBD1	TRBJ1-1	few	CSVRQGGTEAFF	TGCAGCGTTAGACAGGGAGGCACTGAAGCTTTCTTT
TRBV25-1	TRBD2	TRBJ2-1	NA	CASSKTGTSGYNEQFF	TGTGCCAGCAGTAAGACCGGGACTAGCGGGTACAATGAGCAGTTCTTC
TRBV25-1	NA	TRBJ2-1	NA	CASSESASATYNEQFF	TGTGCCAGCAGTGAATCGGCTAGCGCGACCTACAATGAGCAGTTCTTC
TRBV5-4	NA	TRBJ2-6	few	CASSLVPISGANVLTF	TGTGCCAGCAGCTTGGTTCCCATCTCTGGGGCCAACGTCCTGACTTTC
TRBV28	TRBD2	TRBJ2-7	NA	CASSSGTAIREQYF	TGTGCCAGCAGTAGCGGGACTGCCATCAGGGAGCAGTACTTC
TRBV5-6	TRBD2	TRBJ2-7	NA	CASSLGLAGGLSSYEQYF	TGTGCCAGCAGCTTGGGACTAGCGGGAGGCCTTAGCTCCTACGAGCAGTACTTC
TRBV19	TRBD2	TRBJ2-3	few	CASATSGSTDTQYF	TGTGCCAGTGCAACTAGCGGGAGCACAGATACGCAGTATTTT
TRBV6-6	TRBD2	TRBJ2-1	NA	CASSYSSGRPNEQFF	TGTGCCAGCAGTTACTCTAGCGGGAGACCCAATGAGCAGTTCTTC
TRBV30	NA	TRBJ1-5	few	CAWGAGTNQPQHF	TGTGCCTGGGGAGCAGGAACCAATCAGCCCCAGCATTTT
TRBV30	NA	TRBJ1-2	few	CAWSVAQWDYGYTF	TGTGCCTGGAGTGTAGCCCAATGGGACTATGGCTACACCTTC
TRBV18	TRBD1	TRBJ2-7	NA	CASSPVQGAPYEQYF	TGTGCCAGCTCACCCGTGCAGGGGGCTCCCTACGAGCAGTACTTC